The 28 T cell receptor beta chains reported below all come from one sample, sequenced in a study of blood T cell repertoires in COVID-19. Libraries were prepared by immunoSEQ multiplex PCR; TCRdb keeps only in-frame clonotypes and omits some of them. This table holds roughly 260,000 clones, about 90% found once. Sample: PBMCs or T cells enriched from blood (not recorded which). The receptors here all came from a young woman who had recovered from COVID-19.

This clone appeared once. The V gene is TRBV5-5, the J gene TRBJ2-7; 7 bases fit TRBD1. The germline V gene has CDR1 SGHKS and CDR2 YYEKEE (reference sequence). V lost 4 bases to trimming and J lost 3 bases; unmatched junction nucleotides: 4. CDR3 length equals 13 residues. The CDR3 loop reads CASSEDRFYEQYF. In nucleotides, the CDR3 is TGTGCCAGCAGCGAGGACAGGTTCTACGAGCAGTACTTC.

The chain recombines TRBV2 with TRBJ2-5, with D possibly being TRBD2 (5 bases). CDR3 size: 14 residues. V gave up 4 bases and J gave up 4 bases, with 13 bases separating them. Germline-derived CDR1 and CDR2 are SNHLY and FYNNEI. This chain's CDR3 is CASSGSGSVETQYF. CDR3 DNA: TGTGCCAGCAGTGGGAGTGGGAGCGTAGAGACCCAGTACTTC.

This clone occurred once. This chain links TRBV5-1 with TRBJ1-1; weak D call: TRBD1 (6 bases). Trimming removed 4 bases from V and 1 base from J, with 11 bases in between. The germline V gene encodes CDR1 SGHRS and CDR2 YFSETQ. The CDR3 spans 14 residues. The CDR3 DNA reads TGCGCCAGCAGCGACAGAGGGGGGAACACTGAAGCTTTCTTT. This sequence encodes CASSDRGGNTEAFF.

The sample holds one count of this clone. The chain recombines TRBV5-3 with TRBJ1-1, with D uncertain. TRBV5-3 is marked as an open reading frame, function uncertain. This CDR3 contains 16 residues. Trimming removed 4 bases from V and 0 bases from J, with 16 bases in between. CDR3 residues: CARSPDYTRLNTEAFF. The CDR3 bases are TGTGCCAGAAGCCCGGATTACACCAGGCTGAACACTGAAGCTTTCTTT.

In this sample, this clone turned up once. The V gene is TRBV13, the J gene TRBJ2-3, with 10 bases that match TRBD2. Trimming took 2 bases from V and 6 from J; bases not matched to a gene: 5. CDR1 is PRHDT and CDR2 is FYEKMQ in the germline V gene (reference sequence). The CDR3 spans 15 residues. CDR3 protein: CASSLPSGGADTQYF. CDR3 bases: TGTGCCAGCAGCTTACCGAGCGGGGGGGCGGATACGCAGTATTTT.

The chain employs TRBV28 and TRBJ1-5; the match to TRBD1 covers 10 bases. CDR1 and CDR2 (germline): MDHEN, SYDVKM. This CDR3 comprises 14 residues. Unmatched junction bases numbered 8, after V lost 10 bases and J lost 5 bases. This chain's CDR3 is CAIQGDRGDQPQHF. CDR3 in DNA: TGTGCCATTCAGGGGGACAGGGGAGATCAGCCCCAGCATTTT. The entire variable domain, with the rest obtained from reference TRBV28 and TRBJ1-5, is as follows: DVKVTQSSRYLVKRTGEKVFLECVQDMDHENMFWYRQDPGLGLRLIYFSYDVKMKEKGDIPEGYSVSREKKERFSLILESASTNQTSMYLCAIQGDRGDQPQHFGDGTRLSIL.

This chain joins TRBV6-5 and TRBJ1-2; TRBD1 agrees at 7 bases. CDR3 length: 16 residues. With 2 bases clipped from V and 4 bases from J, the junction kept 10 bases outside the gene matches. CDR1 is MNHEY, CDR2 SVGAGI, per germline. The DNA for the CDR3 is TGTGCCAGCAGTTACAGCGGCAGGGGGGAAATCTATGGCTACACCTTC. As protein: CASSYSGRGEIYGYTF.

The CDR3 sequence is CASSLTGNTIYF. CDR3 nucleotide sequence: TGTGCCAGCAGCTTAACAGGAAACACCATATATTTT. The chain carries TRBV7-2 and TRBJ1-3; D gene ambiguous. The CDR3 contains 12 residues. Trimming stripped 2 bases from V and 4 bases from J, with 3 bases between. In germline, CDR1 is SGHTA, CDR2 FQGNSA.

A remark on this clone: The junction departs from the called germline gene at one end, perhaps through a read error. J is TRBJ1-1 and V is TRBV14; 8 positions agree with TRBD1. The germline CDR1 and CDR2 sequences are SGHDN and FVKESK. The CDR3 contains 13 residues. The CDR3 sequence is CASSWDRNAEAFF. The CDR3, as DNA: TGTGCCAGCAGCTGGGACAGGAACGCTGAAGCTTTCTTT.

V usage is TRBV5-5 and J usage is TRBJ2-3, with TRBD2 identical over 13 bases. V shed 3 bases and J 4 bases; nucleotides not matched to a gene: 5. The length of the CDR3 is 16 residues. Germline assignment: CDR1 SGHKS and CDR2 YYEKEE (reference sequence). DNA of the CDR3: TGTGCCAGCAGCTGGGGACTAGCGGGGAACGCAGATACGCAGTATTTT. It specifies CASSWGLAGNADTQYF.

The genes are TRBV19 and TRBJ1-5; D is unclear. Germline CDR1 is LNHDA and CDR2 is SQIVND (reference sequence). Trimming stripped 3 bases from V and 9 bases from J, with 12 bases between. The CDR3 loop spans 13 amino acids. The CDR3 nucleotides are TGTGCCAGTAGTATTGAGGGCATACTGCCCCAGCATTTT. It yields the protein CASSIEGILPQHF.

This rearrangement joins TRBV10-3 to TRBJ1-2, with 8 positions matching TRBD1. The ends lost 2 bases at V and 6 bases at J; junction bases unmatched: 5. In germline, CDR1 is ENHRY, CDR2 SYGVKD. CDR3 length: 14 amino acids. CDR3 sequence (DNA): TGTGCCATCAGTGAGGGACAGGGCAATGATGGCTACACCTTC. Its translation is CAISEGQGNDGYTF.

V is TRBV6-5 and J is TRBJ2-7; 8 nucleotides match TRBD2. This CDR3 contains 15 residues. The junction had 7 bases not matched to a gene; V was cut back by 6 bases and J by 0 bases. The germline CDR1 and CDR2 sequences are MNHEY and SVGAGI. In DNA, the CDR3 is TGTGCCAGCAGGAAGACTAGCGCCCTCTCCTACGAGCAGTACTTC. Translated, it gives CASRKTSALSYEQYF.

Only one count was recorded for this clone. The V call is TRBV7-6, the J call TRBJ2-3; 9 nucleotides line up with TRBD2. This CDR3 comprises 16 residues. Germline loops: CDR1 SGHVS, CDR2 FNYEAQ. V trimming: 4 bases; J trimming: 2 bases; junction bases outside the gene matches: 7. The CDR3: CASSSPSGAVTDTQYF. The CDR3 DNA follows: TGTGCCAGCAGCTCCCCTAGCGGGGCCGTCACAGATACGCAGTATTTT. Combining the CDR3 with reference TRBV7-6 and TRBJ2-3 gives the whole variable domain GAGVSQSPRYKVTKRGQDVALRCDPISGHVSLYWYRQALGQGPEFLTYFNYEAQQDKSGLPNDRFSAERPEGSISTLTIQRTEQRDSAMYRCASSSPSGAVTDTQYFGPGTRLTVL.

V gene TRBV4-1 combines with J gene TRBJ1-3; 7 bases are shared with TRBD1. Germline loops: CDR1 MGHRA, CDR2 YSYEKL. The CDR3 has 19 residues. V trimming: 0 bases; J trimming: 4 bases; junction bases outside the gene matches: 15. The DNA for the CDR3 is TGCGCCAGCAGCCAAGACCCCTTCGTGACAGGGATAAGGGGAAACACCATATATTTT. It encodes CASSQDPFVTGIRGNTIYF.

J is TRBJ2-3 and V is TRBV11-1, with D unclear. This CDR3 comprises 11 residues. V lost 5 bases to trimming and J lost 5 bases, with 5 bases between them. Per germline, CDR1 SGHAT and CDR2 FQDESV (reference sequence). CDR3 sequence reads: CASSLIDTQYF. CDR3 nucleotide sequence: TGTGCCAGCAGCCTAATAGATACGCAGTATTTT. The full variable domain, rest sourced from reference TRBV11-1 and TRBJ2-3, is EAEVAQSPRYKITEKSQAVAFWCDPISGHATLYWYRQILGQGPELLVQFQDESVVDDSQLPKDRFSAERLKGVDSTLKIQPAELGDSAMYLCASSLIDTQYFGPGTRLTVL.

This rearrangement joins TRBV7-9 to TRBJ2-2; 7 positions agree with TRBD1. This CDR3 spans 16 amino acids. With V trimmed by 1 base and J by 1 base, 3 bases remained unmatched. The germline CDR1 and CDR2 sequences are SEHNR and FQNEAQ (reference sequence). The CDR3, as DNA: TGTGCCAGCAGCTTAGTGGGACAGAAGAACACCGGGGAGCTGTTTTTT. It yields the protein CASSLVGQKNTGELFF.

The rearrangement uses TRBV4-1 and TRBJ1-3; 9 bases map to TRBD1. Trimming cost V 2 bases and J 1 base; bases outside gene matches: 6. There are 17 residues in the CDR3. Germline assignment: CDR1 MGHRA and CDR2 YSYEKL. CDR3 nucleotide sequence: TGCGCCAGCAGCCAACCGGGACAGGGAAGATCTGGAAACACCATATATTTT. This gives the protein CASSQPGQGRSGNTIYF.

The rearrangement links TRBV5-4 to TRBJ1-2; tentatively, D is TRBD1 (6 bases). The CDR3 covers 13 residues. Trimming pared 8 bases from V and 4 bases from J, leaving 15 bases between. Germline CDR1 is SGHNT and CDR2 is YYREEE (reference sequence). In nucleotides, the CDR3 is TGTGCCAGTAGAGCGGGGGCGGTCTATGGCTACACCTTC. Translation: CASRAGAVYGYTF.

The DNA for the CDR3 is TGTGCCAGCAGTCTACAGGGAAACACCATATATTTT. Protein: CASSLQGNTIYF. The chain links TRBV7-8 to TRBJ1-3; D remains unclear. The germline V and J ends were trimmed by 6 bases and 4 bases, with 7 bases remaining between them. The CDR3 is made up of 12 amino acids. CDR1 is SGHVS, CDR2 FQNEAQ, per germline.

The chain recombines TRBV2 with TRBJ2-6; tentatively, D is TRBD1 (6 bases). The germline V gene has CDR1 SNHLY and CDR2 FYNNEI. Trimming removed 6 bases from V and 1 base from J, with 13 bases in between. The CDR3 sequence is 16 residues long. The CDR3 here is CASREQGWSGANVLTF. In DNA form, the CDR3 reads TGTGCCAGCAGAGAACAGGGATGGTCTGGGGCCAACGTCCTGACTTTC.

This clone has just one count. The CDR3 region has the DNA TGTGCCATCCGTGGGACTAGCGGGGTAGAGACCCAGTACTTC. It specifies CAIRGTSGVETQYF. The chain uses TRBV10-3 and TRBJ2-5; 13 positions match TRBD2. V shed 8 bases, J shed 4 bases, and the junction held 4 bases outside the gene matches. CDR3 length equals 14 residues. CDR1 and CDR2 (germline): ENHRY, SYGVKD.

The chain recombines TRBV28 with TRBJ1-2, with D unclear. Trimming stripped 5 bases from V and 4 bases from J, with 14 bases between. The CDR3 extends over 14 amino acids. The germline CDR1 and CDR2 sequences are MDHEN and SYDVKM. CDR3 in amino acids: CASSRGRAAYGYTF. CDR3 nucleotides: TGTGCCAGCAGTCGCGGGAGGGCGGCCTATGGCTACACCTTC.

The CDR3 sequence: CASSLTGNDGYTF. In DNA, the CDR3 is TGCGCCAGCAGCCTCACAGGGAACGATGGCTACACCTTC. The rearrangement joins TRBV5-1 to TRBJ1-2, with D possibly being TRBD1 (6 bases). CDR1 is SGHRS, CDR2 YFSETQ, per germline. This CDR3 spans 13 amino acids. Deletions cut 4 bases from V and 6 bases from J, with 13 bases between.

This clone appeared a single time. The chain employs TRBV9 and TRBJ1-2, with D possibly TRBD1 on 6 matching bases. The germline gives CDR1 SGDLS, CDR2 YYNGEE. The V gene lost 2 bases and the J gene lost 1 base, with 24 bases spanning the gap. The CDR3 extends over 19 amino acids. CDR3: CASSVSPSGGVSRNYGYTF. The CDR3 DNA follows: TGTGCCAGCAGCGTTTCCCCAAGTGGGGGCGTTTCCCGTAACTATGGCTACACCTTC.

The genes are TRBV4-2 and TRBJ2-5; 12 nucleotides align to TRBD2. Germline trimming cut 0 bases from V and 1 base from J; bases unmatched to any gene: 3. Germline CDR1 reads LGHNA; CDR2 reads YNFKEQ. This CDR3 is built from 17 residues. The CDR3 DNA is TGTGCCAGCAGCCAAGAGACTAGCGGGGGACTCCAAGAGACCCAGTACTTC. Its protein product is CASSQETSGGLQETQYF.

This rearrangement joins TRBV18 to TRBJ1-2; TRBD1 matches 8 bases. The CDR3 spans 14 residues. CDR1 and CDR2 (germline): KGHSH, LQKENI. V gave up 2 bases and J gave up 8 bases; unmatched junction bases: 7. The CDR3 DNA reads as TGTGCCAGCTCACCAGTTCCACAGGGGGACGGCTACACCTTC. Its translation: CASSPVPQGDGYTF.

The chain uses TRBV7-9 and TRBJ1-4; D is unclear. Germline values: CDR1 SEHNR, CDR2 FQNEAQ (reference sequence). The CDR3 covers 18 residues. V lost 5 bases to trimming and J lost 2 bases, with 21 bases between them. CDR3 sequence: CASSTPRGGFLTNEKLFF. DNA for the CDR3: TGTGCCAGCAGCACCCCCCGCGGAGGGTTTTTGACTAATGAAAAACTGTTTTTT.